Below, 27 T cell receptor beta chains from the same sample are listed, as sequenced in a study of CD8+ T cells in alopecia areata. After isolation, RNA underwent reverse transcription to generate cDNA as the sequencing template. TCRdb keeps only in-frame clones here, not all; method: immunoSEQ multiplex PCR. Of 75,000 to 100,000 clones in the sample, over 40% are singletons; the top ten hold 0.75% to 0.8%. The sequenced sample consisted of CD4+ T cells sorted from blood. These receptors were collected from a human donor with alopecia areata.

This clone has only one observation. The rearrangement links TRBV11-3 to TRBJ2-1; TRBD2 might be the D (5 bases). CDR3 length equals 13 residues. Germline CDR1 reads SGHNT; CDR2 reads YENEEA. Trimming took 8 bases from V and 8 from J, leaving 16 bases between them. CDR3 DNA: TGTGCCAGCCGCAGCGGTCCCTTGGATGAGCAGTTCTTC. It encodes CASRSGPLDEQFF.

The CDR3 region has the DNA TGTGCCTGGAGTAGAGGTCGAGTGGATCAGCCCCAGCATTTT. Encoded protein: CAWSRGRVDQPQHF. The genes are TRBV30 and TRBJ1-5; D is unclear. CDR1 GTSNPN and CDR2 SVGIG come from the germline V gene (reference sequence). This CDR3 has 14 residues. V dropped 2 bases and J dropped 5 bases, with 13 bases sitting between them.

This clone has a single count. V and J are TRBV30 and TRBJ2-5; 8 nucleotides line up with TRBD1. The CDR3 is 15 residues long. J gave up 5 bases and V 1 base, and 9 bases lay outside the gene matches. Germline V gene sequence: CDR1 GTSNPN, CDR2 SVGIG (reference sequence). CDR3 nucleotide sequence: TGTGCCTGGAGTGATGGACAGGGTGAATGGGAGACCCAGTACTTC. This gives the protein CAWSDGQGEWETQYF. The complete variable domain, with remaining parts taken from reference TRBV30 and TRBJ2-5, reads SQTIHQWPATLVQPVGSPLSLECTVEGTSNPNLYWYRQAAGRGLQLLFYSVGIGQISSEVPQNLSASRPQDRQFILSSKKLLLSDSGFYLCAWSDGQGEWETQYFGPGTRLLVL.

The chain is built from TRBV5-1 and TRBJ2-7; D remains ambiguous. Trimming cost V 0 bases and J 7 bases, with 11 bases left between them. This CDR3 region has 13 residues. CDR1 is SGHRS and CDR2 is YFSETQ in the germline V gene. The CDR3 loop reads CASSLGVMGEQYF. Here the CDR3 DNA reads TGCGCCAGCAGCTTGGGAGTAATGGGGGAGCAGTACTTC. Full variable domain (remainder filled in from reference TRBV5-1 and TRBJ2-7): KAGVTQTPRYLIKTRGQQVTLSCSPISGHRSVSWYQQTPGQGLQFLFEYFSETQRNKGNFPGRFSGRQFSNSRSEMNVSTLELGDSALYLCASSLGVMGEQYFGPGTRLTVT.

This clone has only a few counts. CDR3 residues: CASSFSLQETQYF. CDR3 DNA: TGTGCCAGCAGTTTTAGCCTCCAAGAGACCCAGTACTTC. This sequence joins TRBV28 and TRBJ2-5; D gene unclear. V shed 3 bases and J shed 1 base, with 6 bases lying between them. The germline CDR1 and CDR2 sequences are MDHEN and SYDVKM. CDR3 size: 13 residues.

The genes are TRBV30 and TRBJ1-1, with a possible D match to TRBD1 (6 bases). CDR3 length: 14 residues. With 3 bases removed from V and 0 bases from J, the gap between germline ends came to 11 bases. Looked up from germline, CDR1 is GTSNPN and CDR2 is SVGIG (reference sequence). The CDR3 sequence: CAWRDSYMNTEAFF. In nucleotides, the CDR3 is TGTGCCTGGAGGGACAGTTACATGAACACTGAAGCTTTCTTT.

The genes are TRBV7-2 and TRBJ2-7; the match to TRBD1 covers 9 bases. Germline lookup yields CDR1 SGHTA and CDR2 FQGNSA. The junction had 0 bases not matched to a gene; V was cut back by 0 bases and J by 0 bases. The length of the CDR3 is 15 residues. The DNA of the CDR3 is TGTGCCAGCAGCTTAGCGGGACAGGGCTCCTACGAGCAGTACTTC. Translated: CASSLAGQGSYEQYF.

The chain employs TRBV29-1 and TRBJ2-7; weak D call: TRBD2 (6 bases). Trimming removed 1 base from V and 2 bases from J, with 12 bases in between. The length of the CDR3 is 14 residues. Per the germline V gene, CDR1 is SQVTM and CDR2 is ANQGSEA. The CDR3 coding sequence is TGCAGCGTTGAAGTGACCGGGGGAGCCTACGAGCAGTACTTC. Protein: CSVEVTGGAYEQYF.

This clone appeared a few times. The V and J genes are TRBV29-1 and TRBJ2-5, with D uncertain. CDR3 length: 15 amino acids. The germline V gene encodes CDR1 SQVTM and CDR2 ANQGSEA. V was trimmed by 6 bases and J by 2 bases, leaving 19 bases between them. In nucleotides, the CDR3 is TGCAGCGTCCCTAATGTCGGGTGGGAACAAGAGACCCAGTACTTC. It specifies CSVPNVGWEQETQYF. The variable domain in full, with the rest retrieved from reference TRBV29-1 and TRBJ2-5, is SAVISQKPSRDICQRGTSLTIQCQVDSQVTMMFWYRQQPGQSLTLIATANQGSEATYESGFVIDKFPISRPNLTFSTLTVSNMSPEDSSIYLCSVPNVGWEQETQYFGPGTRLLVL.

V gene TRBV5-1 combines with J gene TRBJ2-3; D is unclear. The germline V and J ends were trimmed by 0 bases and 6 bases, with 8 bases remaining between them. CDR1 is SGHRS and CDR2 is YFSETQ in the germline V gene. The CDR3 has 13 residues. CDR3 coding DNA: TGCGCCAGCAGCTTGGACGCCGCGGATACGCAGTATTTT. This translates into CASSLDAADTQYF.

The V gene is TRBV30, the J gene TRBJ2-1; 7 nucleotides match TRBD2. Germline V gene lookup returns CDR1 GTSNPN and CDR2 SVGIG (reference sequence). The CDR3 sequence is 15 residues long. J lost 2 bases, V lost 0 bases, and 4 bases had no gene match. The CDR3 nucleotides read TGTGCCTGGAGTGTATTGGGGGGGACCTACAATGAGCAGTTCTTC. This codes for CAWSVLGGTYNEQFF.

This clone is labeled medium-sized. This chain joins TRBV11-2 and TRBJ2-5; TRBD2 is a possible D gene (6 bases). The CDR3 spans 16 residues. From germline, CDR1 is SGHAT and CDR2 FQNNGV. Deletions cut 6 bases from V and 6 bases from J, with 23 bases between. CDR3 nucleotide sequence: TGTGCCAGCAGGTCTAACAGCGGTCAGGCGGGGCAGACCCAGTACTTC. Protein sequence: CASRSNSGQAGQTQYF.

This clone was seen only a few times. The chain carries TRBV29-1 and TRBJ2-1, with 10 bases that match TRBD2. Trimming took 6 bases from V and 4 from J; bases not matched to a gene: 6. This CDR3 comprises 14 residues. Germline assignment: CDR1 SQVTM and CDR2 ANQGSEA. The CDR3 spells CSVGTSGAYNEQFF. The CDR3 coding sequence is TGCAGCGTCGGTACTAGCGGGGCGTACAATGAGCAGTTCTTC.

This clone was detected a few times. The V and J genes are TRBV2 and TRBJ2-6; no firm D call. Germline V CDR1 and CDR2: SNHLY, FYNNEI. With 5 bases removed from V and 2 bases from J, the gap between germline ends came to 10 bases. This CDR3 is 15 amino acids long. In DNA, the CDR3 is TGTGCCAGCAGTCCCGGTAGACCTGGGGCCAACGTCCTGACTTTC. Protein: CASSPGRPGANVLTF. The full variable domain, in which reference TRBV2 and TRBJ2-6 provide the parts outside the CDR3, is EPEVTQTPSHQVTQMGQEVILRCVPISNHLYFYWYRQILGQKVEFLVSFYNNEISEKSEIFDDQFSVERPDGSNFTLKIRSTKLEDSAMYFCASSPGRPGANVLTFGAGSRLTVL.

The rearrangement uses TRBV30 and TRBJ2-3; D gene uncertain. Germline V lookup: CDR1 GTSNPN, CDR2 SVGIG (reference sequence). The CDR3 has 13 residues. V was trimmed by 7 bases and J by 2 bases, leaving 13 bases between them. The CDR3 loop is CASASPFTDTQYF. The DNA of the CDR3 is TGTGCCTCAGCCTCCCCCTTCACAGATACGCAGTATTTT.

This clone was detected only a few times. V is TRBV11-2 and J is TRBJ2-1; 7 positions match TRBD1. The CDR3 runs to 12 residues. Germline CDR1 and CDR2: SGHAT and FQNNGV. The V segment lost 4 bases and the J segment 16 bases; nucleotides outside the gene matches: 10. In DNA, the CDR3 is TGTGCCAGCAGCTCCGACAGGGTTTTTGCCTTCTTC. It yields the protein CASSSDRVFAFF.

The chain carries TRBV28 and TRBJ2-5, with D perhaps given as TRBD1 or TRBD2 (5 bases each). CDR3 length equals 13 residues. V was clipped by 2 bases and J by 7 bases, with 11 bases between them. Per the germline V gene, CDR1 is MDHEN and CDR2 is SYDVKM. CDR3 sequence: CASSLRDRGTQYF. CDR3 sequence (DNA): TGTGCCAGCAGTTTAAGGGACCGCGGGACCCAGTACTTC. The variable domain in full, with the rest retrieved from reference TRBV28 and TRBJ2-5, is DVKVTQSSRYLVKRTGEKVFLECVQDMDHENMFWYRQDPGLGLRLIYFSYDVKMKEKGDIPEGYSVSREKKERFSLILESASTNQTSMYLCASSLRDRGTQYFGPGTRLLVL.

This clone was seen a single time. CDR3 nucleotide sequence: TGTGCCTGGAGTTCTGGGGGCGGAACTGAAGCTTTCTTT. Its protein product is CAWSSGGGTEAFF. The chain recombines TRBV30 with TRBJ1-1; possible D gene TRBD1, 6 bases. The germline V gene has CDR1 GTSNPN and CDR2 SVGIG (reference sequence). V was cut by 2 bases and J by 5 bases, with 12 bases left in between. This CDR3 is built from 13 residues.

Of note for this clone: One end of the junction fails to match germline, which may point to a read error. The CDR3 coding sequence is TGCAGTGCGAGGACAGTGACCTTC. This sequence encodes CSARTVTF. This chain joins TRBV20-1 and TRBJ2-7, with TRBD1 as a possible D gene (6 bases). The CDR3 runs 8 residues. Per germline, CDR1 DFQATT and CDR2 SNEGSKA (reference sequence).

This sequence joins TRBV28 and TRBJ1-4; D gene uncertain. The CDR3 has 14 amino acids. Germline V gene data show CDR1 as MDHEN and CDR2 as SYDVKM. V gave up 3 bases and J gave up 8 bases, with 13 bases separating them. This CDR3 is CASSFGKLGEKLFF. The CDR3 nucleotides read TGTGCCAGCAGTTTTGGAAAGTTAGGGGAAAAACTGTTTTTT.

This clone was detected a few times. J is TRBJ2-1 and V is TRBV14, with 7 bases identical to TRBD2. V dropped 0 bases and J dropped 10; count of bases not matched to a gene: 15. This CDR3 is built from 17 residues. In germline, CDR1 is SGHDN, CDR2 FVKESK. The CDR3 DNA reads as TGTGCCAGCAGCCAAGATAAAGCGGGAATCCTTAAAGGGGAGCAGTTCTTC. It translates to CASSQDKAGILKGEQFF.

V and J are TRBV28 and TRBJ1-2; D is undetermined. V was shortened by 5 bases and J by 4 bases, with 20 bases between the two germline ends. The CDR3 sequence is 16 residues long. Germline CDR1 reads MDHEN; CDR2 reads SYDVKM. The chain's CDR3 is CASSPGSARKIYGYTF. DNA for the CDR3: TGTGCCAGCAGTCCTGGGTCCGCTAGAAAAATCTATGGCTACACCTTC.

Details on this clone: This specimen includes other DNA sequences encoding the same CDR3. The V call is TRBV4-1, the J call TRBJ2-5, with D unresolved. The CDR3 consists of 13 residues. V was pared by 4 bases and J by 3 bases, with 9 bases between. Germline CDR1 and CDR2: MGHRA and YSYEKL. CDR3 bases: TGCGCCAGCAGCCGATGGCAGAAAGAGACCCAGTACTTC. This codes for CASSRWQKETQYF.

The rearrangement uses TRBV9 and TRBJ2-7; 7 bases align to TRBD1. This CDR3 is 15 amino acids long. The germline CDR1 and CDR2 sequences are SGDLS and YYNGEE. Trimming cost V 0 bases and J 4 bases; bases outside gene matches: 7. CDR3 DNA: TGTGCCAGCAGCGTAGTGGGAAGGGACAGTTACGAGCAGTACTTC. This sequence encodes CASSVVGRDSYEQYF.

This chain links TRBV30 with TRBJ1-3; D gene unclear. The CDR3 is made up of 14 amino acids. The germline V and J ends were trimmed by 3 bases and 0 bases, with 9 bases remaining between them. Germline CDR1 and CDR2: GTSNPN and SVGIG (reference sequence). This CDR3 reads CAWRATDSGNTIYF. The CDR3 bases are TGTGCCTGGAGGGCGACGGACTCTGGAAACACCATATATTTT.

V is TRBV11-3 and J is TRBJ2-5; no reliable D call. The CDR3 is 13 residues long. In germline, CDR1 is SGHNT, CDR2 YENEEA. V lost 3 bases, J lost 4 bases, and 9 bases lay in between. The CDR3 nucleotides are TGTGCCAGCAGCTTCCATTCTTCAGAGACCCAGTACTTC. It specifies CASSFHSSETQYF.

The chain combines TRBV4-1 with TRBJ2-7, with D perhaps TRBD2 (6 bases). The V end was cut by 0 bases, the J end by 0 bases, with 12 bases between. This CDR3 contains 16 residues. Looked up from germline, CDR1 is MGHRA and CDR2 is YSYEKL. For the CDR3, the DNA is TGCGCCAGCAGCCAAGACGGCGGGGCGAACTCCTACGAGCAGTACTTC. Its translation: CASSQDGGANSYEQYF.